These T cell receptor beta chains were read from a single sample in a study of blood T cell repertoires in COVID-19. TCRdb's copy holds only in-frame clones and misses some; the assay was immunoSEQ multiplex PCR. This sample has about 210,000 clones, with 85% to 90% found just once. The sample taken for sequencing was peripheral blood. These receptors all stem from a woman between 70 and 85 years old with acute or convalescent COVID-19. The CDR3 runs from the conserved cysteine through the conserved F or W. The D gene is left open where the match is weak. A clone size is listed for some rows: how often the clone was seen (once, few, many), or a class if it is expanded.

j_call	d_call	v_call	clone_size	cdr3_nt	cdr3_aa
TRBJ2-7	-	TRBV28	-	TGTGCCAGCAGTTTGAGGCGGGCCCTGTCCTACGAGCAGTACTTC	CASSLRRALSYEQYF
TRBJ1-1	TRBD1	TRBV27	-	TGTGCCAGCAGTCTCTACAGGGGGCTGAACACTGAAGCTTTCTTT	CASSLYRGLNTEAFF
TRBJ2-1	-	TRBV5-1	-	TGCGCCAGCAGCTTGGGGCAGATAATAAATGAGCAGTTCTTC	CASSLGQIINEQFF
TRBJ2-1	-	TRBV5-1	-	TGCGCCAGCAGCTCAATACTAGACGGTGAGCAGTTCTTC	CASSSILDGEQFF
TRBJ2-1	TRBD1	TRBV25-1	-	TGTGCCAGCAGTCCAGATCTAGGACAGGGAAAATACAATGAGCAGTTCTTC	CASSPDLGQGKYNEQFF
TRBJ1-2	-	TRBV14	-	TGTGCCAGCAGCCAATACGGGACATCTTGGGGCTACACCTTC	CASSQYGTSWGYTF
TRBJ1-6	-	TRBV5-1	once	TGCGCCAGCAGCTTGGTTAGTGATAACGTACCCCTCCACTTT	CASSLVSDNVPLHF
TRBJ1-2	TRBD1	TRBV6-5	-	TGTGCCAGCATGTCGACAGGGGATGGCTACACCTTC	CASMSTGDGYTF
TRBJ2-1	TRBD1	TRBV12-3/TRBV12-4	-	TGTGCCAGCACCTCGGACAGGTACAATGAGCAGTTCTTC	CASTSDRYNEQFF
TRBJ2-2	TRBD1	TRBV9	-	TGTGCCAGCACCCGGACAGGGCGAACCGGGGAGCTGTTTTTT	CASTRTGRTGELFF
TRBJ2-4	TRBD2	TRBV9	-	TGTGCCAGCAGCGTTACCGGGACTAGCGGGAGCAACGGCATTCAGTACTTC	CASSVTGTSGSNGIQYF
TRBJ1-5	-	TRBV28	-	TGTGCCAGCAGCTGGGGGGGCGGGGGCAATCAGCCCCAGCATTTT	CASSWGGGGNQPQHF
TRBJ1-3	TRBD1	TRBV9	few	TGTGCCAGCAGCGTAGAGACGACAGGGGGGTACTCTGGAAACACCATATATTTT	CASSVETTGGYSGNTIYF
TRBJ2-7	TRBD2	TRBV5-1	-	TGCGCCAGCAGCACCACTAGCGCAAACTACGAGCAGTACTTC	CASSTTSANYEQYF
TRBJ1-2	-	TRBV29-1	few	TGCAGCGTTGAAGGACAGCTCTATGGCTACACCTTC	CSVEGQLYGYTF
TRBJ2-1	-	TRBV6-5	once	TGTGCCAGCAGTTACTCGTCCTGGGCCGAAGGGGGGCAGTTCTTC	CASSYSSWAEGGQFF
TRBJ1-2	-	TRBV6-5	-	TGTGCCAGCAGTTACTCGACCCAGGGAAGGGGTGGCTACACCTTC	CASSYSTQGRGGYTF
TRBJ1-1	-	TRBV6-5	-	TGTGCCAGCAGTTACTCTGGACAAAGGATGAACACTGAAGCTTTCTTT	CASSYSGQRMNTEAFF
TRBJ2-5	TRBD1	TRBV7-3	-	TGTGCCAGCAGCCCGTCAGGGGGTCAAGAGACCCAGTACTTC	CASSPSGGQETQYF
TRBJ2-2	-	TRBV6-5	-	TGTGCCAGCGTGAGGAACACCGGGGAGCTGTTTTTT	CASVRNTGELFF
TRBJ1-3	-	TRBV12-5	-	TGTGCTAGTGGTTTGGGACAGGAGGGAAACACCATATATTTT	CASGLGQEGNTIYF
TRBJ1-2	-	TRBV28	-	TGTGCCAGCAGTCCCTCGGGGGACCGTGGCTACACCTTC	CASSPSGDRGYTF
TRBJ2-5	-	TRBV11-3	-	TGTGCCAGCAGCTTAGGACCCTCAACGGGGGAGACCCAGTACTTC	CASSLGPSTGETQYF
TRBJ2-2	-	TRBV4-2	few	TGTGCCAGCAGCCAAGGGACATTCGGGTTCGGGGAGCTGTTTTTT	CASSQGTFGFGELFF
TRBJ1-1	TRBD1	TRBV5-1	-	TGCGCCAGCAGCCTTGATTTAGACAGGGGATACACTGAAGCTTTCTTT	CASSLDLDRGYTEAFF
TRBJ1-2	TRBD1	TRBV9	-	TGTGCCAGCAGCGTAGACCGACGGACAGGGACCCACTATGGCTACACCTTC	CASSVDRRTGTHYGYTF
TRBJ2-7	-	TRBV6-2/TRBV6-3	-	TGTGCCAGCAGTTTGTTGAGGGAGCAGTACTTC	CASSLLREQYF
TRBJ2-2	-	TRBV28	-	TGTGCCAGCAGCCCCCCAACTAGCCCCACCGGGGAGCTGTTTTTT	CASSPPTSPTGELFF
TRBJ1-6	-	TRBV9	-	TGTGCCAGCTCCGGACTCTCCTATAATTCACCCCTCCACTTT	CASSGLSYNSPLHF
TRBJ1-6	TRBD1	TRBV5-4	few	TGTGCCAGCAGCGCAATGGGACAGGGTTACAATTCACCCCTCCACTTT	CASSAMGQGYNSPLHF
TRBJ2-2	-	TRBV28	-	TGTGCCAGCAGTCGCACCCCGGTCCCCGGGGAGCTGTTTTTT	CASSRTPVPGELFF
TRBJ2-2	TRBD1	TRBV19	-	TGTGCCAGTACCGGGACAGGGGTTCCCGGGGAGCTGTTTTTT	CASTGTGVPGELFF
TRBJ2-2	-	TRBV7-9	-	TGTGCCAGCAGCTTAGCCTTTAACACCGGGGAGCTGTTTTTT	CASSLAFNTGELFF
TRBJ2-1	-	TRBV7-3	-	TGTGCCAGCAGCTTAGAGACTAGCTCCTACAATGAGCAGTTCTTC	CASSLETSSYNEQFF
TRBJ2-1	TRBD1	TRBV6-1	once	TGTGCCAGCAGTGAGCTACAGGGGGCCGTTGAGCAGTTCTTC	CASSELQGAVEQFF
TRBJ1-3	-	TRBV11-3	-	TGTGCCAGCAGCTCTGGCTTCGGAAACACCATATATTTT	CASSSGFGNTIYF
TRBJ2-1	TRBD1	TRBV10-3	-	TGTGCCATCAGTGAAGGGGACAGGGTTCAGGGAAATGAGCAGTTCTTC	CAISEGDRVQGNEQFF
TRBJ1-6	-	TRBV5-8	-	TGTGCCAGCAGCTCAGACGGGGATTCACCCCTCCACTTT	CASSSDGDSPLHF
TRBJ1-1	-	TRBV20-1	-	TGCAGTGCTAGCACCGGGGAAGCTTTCTTT	CSASTGEAFF
TRBJ1-3	TRBD1	TRBV19	-	TGTGCCAGTAGTTCGTGGACAGGGGCTGGAAACACCATATATTTT	CASSSWTGAGNTIYF
TRBJ2-1	-	TRBV7-8	-	TGTGCCAGCAGCTTATATCAGGACAATGAGCAGTTCTTC	CASSLYQDNEQFF
TRBJ2-2	TRBD1	TRBV7-9	-	TGTGCCAGCAGCAGGACAGGGCCCGGGGAGCTGTTTTTT	CASSRTGPGELFF
TRBJ1-6	-	TRBV14	few	TGTGCCAGCAGCCAAGACTTCGGGGGAAATTCACCCCTCCACTTT	CASSQDFGGNSPLHF
TRBJ2-5	-	TRBV6-6	-	TGTGCCAGCAGTTCCCACAGGGTCCAAGAGACCCAGTACTTC	CASSSHRVQETQYF
TRBJ2-4	TRBD1	TRBV18	-	TGTGCCAGCTCAAGAACCGGGACAGGGGATTCAAACATTCAGTACTTC	CASSRTGTGDSNIQYF
TRBJ1-2	-	TRBV5-4	few	TGTGCCAGCAGCTTGGCGTACGGGGAGGACTATGGCTACACCTTC	CASSLAYGEDYGYTF
TRBJ2-7	-	TRBV12-3/TRBV12-4	-	TGTGCCAGCAGGGGGGCAGGGACCTACGAGCAGTACTTC	CASRGAGTYEQYF
TRBJ1-1	-	TRBV28	-	TGTGCCAGCGTCCTAAACAGGAACACTGAAGCTTTCTTT	CASVLNRNTEAFF
TRBJ1-1	TRBD1	TRBV5-6	-	TGTGCCAGCAGCCGAACTCCGGACAGGGTGAACACTGAAGCTTTCTTT	CASSRTPDRVNTEAFF
TRBJ2-4	-	TRBV19	-	TGTGCCAGTAAAGGGGCTCGGATGGAAAACATTCAGTACTTC	CASKGARMENIQYF
TRBJ2-7	-	TRBV10-2	-	TGCGCCAGCAGGGAGGGTCGCGGAGGCGAGCAGTACTTC	CASREGRGGEQYF
TRBJ1-2	-	TRBV4-2	-	TGTGCCAGCAGCCACCTCAGGCAGGGAAGGTTTTATGGCTACACCTTC	CASSHLRQGRFYGYTF